The present T cell receptor (beta chain) was sequenced within a study of T cell responses to AZD1222 COVID-19 vaccine. Study-level points and caveats: White British ancestry dominated among donors, who included more females, and clonal diversity was possibly underestimated. Among spike-specific TCRs, nearly half reportedly target unmutated variant regions. Across the whole spike, CD4 TCRs peaked at regions 160-218 and 743-854.

TCRdb's table, derived via immunoSEQ multiplex PCR, lists solely in-frame clones and lacks some. Of 150,000 to 200,000 clones listed, just over 90% are singletons. The CDR3 sequence is 13 residues long. Trimming removed 2 bases at V and 3 bases at J, with 6 bases between. Germline V lookup: CDR1 WNHNN, CDR2 SYGVQD (reference sequence). Only a few counts were recorded for this clone. Its antigen is as yet unknown. The TCR originated in an adult who received the AZD1222 COVID-19 vaccine. Sample: peripheral blood, taken 28 days after the second AZD1222 dose. The chain is built from TRBV10-1 and TRBJ2-3, with a tentative D call TRBD1 (6 bases). CDR3 protein: CASSEQGTDTQYF. The CDR3, as DNA: TGCGCCAGCAGTGAGCAGGGGACAGATACGCAGTATTTT.